This T cell receptor (beta chain) was profiled in a study of control samples from healthy donors and cancer patients. TCRdb keeps only in-frame clones here, not all; method: immunoSEQ multiplex PCR. The sample yields some 210,000 clones, roughly nine tenths seen once. V was pared by 2 bases and J by 0 bases, with 10 bases between. The CDR3 loop spans 15 amino acids. Germline lookup yields CDR1 GTSNPN and CDR2 SVGIG (reference sequence). The TCR was taken from a man aged 25-45 years in good health. Sequencing was carried out using blood. The J gene is TRBJ1-4, the V gene TRBV30, with D possibly TRBD1 on 6 matching bases. The CDR3 DNA reads as TGTGCCTGGAGTCTTACAGGGTCAACTAATGAAAAACTGTTTTTT. Translation gives CAWSLTGSTNEKLFF.